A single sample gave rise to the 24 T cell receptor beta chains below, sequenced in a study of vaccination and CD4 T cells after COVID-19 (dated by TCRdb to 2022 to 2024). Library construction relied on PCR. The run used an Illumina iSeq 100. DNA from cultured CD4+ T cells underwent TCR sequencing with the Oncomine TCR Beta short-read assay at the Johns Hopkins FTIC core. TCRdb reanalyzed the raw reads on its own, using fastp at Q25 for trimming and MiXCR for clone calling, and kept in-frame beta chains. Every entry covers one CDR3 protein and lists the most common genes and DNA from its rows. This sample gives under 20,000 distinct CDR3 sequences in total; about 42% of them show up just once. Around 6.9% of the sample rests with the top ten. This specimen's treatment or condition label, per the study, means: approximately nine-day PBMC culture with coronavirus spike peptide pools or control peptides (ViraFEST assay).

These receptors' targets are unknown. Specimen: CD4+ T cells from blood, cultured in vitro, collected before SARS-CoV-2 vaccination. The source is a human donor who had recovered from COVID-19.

CDR3 sequence (DNA): TGTGCCAGCAGTTACGGGGGCGGGGACCAGCCCCAGCATTTT. Its protein is CASSYGGGDQPQHF. The chain joins TRBV6-2 or TRBV6-3 to TRBJ1-5; a possible D gene is TRBD1 (6 bases). V was trimmed by 2 bases and J by 7 bases, leaving 12 bases between them. This CDR3 spans 14 amino acids. Germline-derived CDR1 and CDR2 are MNHEY and SVGEGT.

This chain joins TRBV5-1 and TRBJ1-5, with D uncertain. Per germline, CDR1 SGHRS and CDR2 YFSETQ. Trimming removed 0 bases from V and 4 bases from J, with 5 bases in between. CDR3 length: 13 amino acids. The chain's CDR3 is CASSLESNQPQHF. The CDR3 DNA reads TGCGCCAGCAGCTTGGAATCGAATCAGCCCCAGCATTTT. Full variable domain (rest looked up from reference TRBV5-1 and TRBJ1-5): KAGVTQTPRYLIKTRGQQVTLSCSPISGHRSVSWYQQTPGQGLQFLFEYFSETQRNKGNFPGRFSGRQFSNSRSEMNVSTLELGDSALYLCASSLESNQPQHFGDGTRLSIL.

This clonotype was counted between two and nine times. CDR3 nucleotides: TGTGCCAGCAGCTTGAGGTCACCCTTTGTAGATACGCAGTATTTT. The encoded protein is CASSLRSPFVDTQYF. V usage is TRBV11-2 and J usage is TRBJ2-3, with unresolved D. V was clipped by 3 bases and J by 5 bases, with 15 bases between them. This CDR3 region has 15 residues. Germline V lookup: CDR1 SGHAT, CDR2 FQNNGV.

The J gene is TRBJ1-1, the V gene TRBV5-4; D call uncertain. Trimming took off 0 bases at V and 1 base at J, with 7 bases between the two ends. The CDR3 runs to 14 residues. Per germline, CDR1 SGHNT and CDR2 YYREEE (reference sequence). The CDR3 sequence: CASSLAVGNTEAFF. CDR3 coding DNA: TGTGCCAGCAGCTTGGCGGTAGGGAACACTGAAGCTTTCTTT.

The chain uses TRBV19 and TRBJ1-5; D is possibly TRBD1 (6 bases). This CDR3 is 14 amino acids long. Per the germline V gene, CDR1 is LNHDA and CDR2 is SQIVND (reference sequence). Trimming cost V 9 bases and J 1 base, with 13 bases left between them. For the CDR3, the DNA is TGTGCCAGCAGGGGACCCGGAAGCAATCAGCCCCAGCATTTT. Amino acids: CASRGPGSNQPQHF.

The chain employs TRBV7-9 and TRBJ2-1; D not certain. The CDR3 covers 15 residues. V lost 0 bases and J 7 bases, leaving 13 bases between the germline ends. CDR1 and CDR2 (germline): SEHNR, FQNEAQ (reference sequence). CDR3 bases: TGTGCCAGCAGCTTAGCGCCCTCGGGCTGGAATGAGCAGTTCTTC. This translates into CASSLAPSGWNEQFF.

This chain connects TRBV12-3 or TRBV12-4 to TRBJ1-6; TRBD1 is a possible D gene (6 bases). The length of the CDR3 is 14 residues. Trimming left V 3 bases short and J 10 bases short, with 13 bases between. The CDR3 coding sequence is TGTGCCAGCAGTTTTCACAGGGAAGGCTCACCCCTCCACTTT. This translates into CASSFHREGSPLHF.

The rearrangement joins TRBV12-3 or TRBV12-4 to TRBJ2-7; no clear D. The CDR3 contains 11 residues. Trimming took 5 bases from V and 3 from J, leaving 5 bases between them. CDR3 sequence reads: CASSRLYEQYF. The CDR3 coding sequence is TGTGCCAGCAGTCGGCTCTACGAGCAGTACTTC.

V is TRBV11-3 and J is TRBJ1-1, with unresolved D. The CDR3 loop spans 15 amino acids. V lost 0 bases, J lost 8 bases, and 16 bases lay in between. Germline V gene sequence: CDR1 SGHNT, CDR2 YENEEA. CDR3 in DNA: TGTGCCAGCAGCTTAGATCTGATTCCAGGACCGGAAGCTTTCTTT. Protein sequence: CASSLDLIPGPEAFF.

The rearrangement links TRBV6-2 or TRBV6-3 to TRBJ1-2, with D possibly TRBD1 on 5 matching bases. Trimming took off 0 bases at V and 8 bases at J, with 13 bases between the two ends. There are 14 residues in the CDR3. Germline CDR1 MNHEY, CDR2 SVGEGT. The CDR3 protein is CASSYSGRVIGYTF. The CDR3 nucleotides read TGTGCCAGCAGTTACTCGGGCAGGGTAATCGGCTACACCTTC.

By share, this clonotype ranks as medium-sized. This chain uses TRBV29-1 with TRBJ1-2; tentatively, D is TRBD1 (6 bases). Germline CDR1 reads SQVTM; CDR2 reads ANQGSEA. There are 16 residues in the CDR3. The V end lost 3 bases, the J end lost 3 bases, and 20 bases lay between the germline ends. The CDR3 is CSVDPGGVYKDYGYTF. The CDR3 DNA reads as TGCAGCGTTGATCCGGGGGGCGTGTATAAGGACTATGGCTACACCTTC.

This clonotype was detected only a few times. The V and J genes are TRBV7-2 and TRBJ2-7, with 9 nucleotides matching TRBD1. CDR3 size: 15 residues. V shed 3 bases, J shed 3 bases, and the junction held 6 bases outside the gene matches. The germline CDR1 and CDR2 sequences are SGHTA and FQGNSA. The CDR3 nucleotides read TGTGCCAGCAGCTTTTACGGACAGGGGAGCTACGAGCAGTACTTC. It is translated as CASSFYGQGSYEQYF.

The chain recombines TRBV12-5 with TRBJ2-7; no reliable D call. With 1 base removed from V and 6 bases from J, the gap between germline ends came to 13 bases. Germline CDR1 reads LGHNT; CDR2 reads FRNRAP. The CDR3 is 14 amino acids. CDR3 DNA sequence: TGTGCTAGTGGTTTGGCCTTCGACCCGGGCGAGCAGTACTTC. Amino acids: CASGLAFDPGEQYF. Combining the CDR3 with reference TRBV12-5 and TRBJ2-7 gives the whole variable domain DARVTQTPRHKVTEMGQEVTMRCQPILGHNTVFWYRQTMMQGLELLAYFRNRAPLDDSGMPKDRFSAEMPDATLATLKIQPSEPRDSAVYFCASGLAFDPGEQYFGPGTRLTVT.

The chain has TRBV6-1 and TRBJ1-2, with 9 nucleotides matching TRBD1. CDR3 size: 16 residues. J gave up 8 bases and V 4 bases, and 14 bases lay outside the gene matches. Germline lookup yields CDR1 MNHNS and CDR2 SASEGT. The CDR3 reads CASSGRTWTGDGGYTF. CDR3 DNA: TGTGCCAGCAGTGGACGGACATGGACAGGGGACGGGGGCTACACCTTC.

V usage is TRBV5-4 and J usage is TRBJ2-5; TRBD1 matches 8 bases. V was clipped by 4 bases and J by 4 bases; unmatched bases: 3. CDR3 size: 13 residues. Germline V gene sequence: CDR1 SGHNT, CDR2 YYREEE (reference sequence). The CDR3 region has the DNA TGTGCCAGCAGCCCGGACAGGGCAGAGACCCAGTACTTC. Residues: CASSPDRAETQYF.

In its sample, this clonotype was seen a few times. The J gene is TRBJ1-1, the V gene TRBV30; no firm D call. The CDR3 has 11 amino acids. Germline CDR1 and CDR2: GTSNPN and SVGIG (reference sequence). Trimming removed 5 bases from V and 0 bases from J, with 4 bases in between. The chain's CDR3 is CAWVMNTEAFF. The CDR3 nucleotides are TGTGCCTGGGTGATGAACACTGAAGCTTTCTTT.

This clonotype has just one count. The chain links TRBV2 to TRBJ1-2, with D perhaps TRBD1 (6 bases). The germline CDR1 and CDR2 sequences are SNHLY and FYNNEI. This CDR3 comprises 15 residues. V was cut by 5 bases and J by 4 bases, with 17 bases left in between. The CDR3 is CASSPDGGRRYGYTF. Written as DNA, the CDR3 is TGTGCCAGCAGTCCCGACGGGGGCAGACGCTATGGCTACACCTTC.

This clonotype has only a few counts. The CDR3 reads CASSQESEAFF. The CDR3 nucleotides read TGTGCCAGCAGCCAAGAATCTGAAGCTTTCTTT. This rearrangement joins TRBV7-8 to TRBJ1-1; D call uncertain. V lost 5 bases to trimming and J lost 6 bases, with 7 bases between them. This CDR3 comprises 11 residues. Germline CDR1 SGHVS, CDR2 FQNEAQ.

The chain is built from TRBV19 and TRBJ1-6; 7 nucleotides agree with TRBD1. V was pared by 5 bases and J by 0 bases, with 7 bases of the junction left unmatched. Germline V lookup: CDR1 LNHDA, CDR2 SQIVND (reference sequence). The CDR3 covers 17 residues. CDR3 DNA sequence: TGTGCCAGTAGTGAGGCAGGGGGAAGCTCCTATAATTCACCCCTCCACTTT. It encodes CASSEAGGSSYNSPLHF.

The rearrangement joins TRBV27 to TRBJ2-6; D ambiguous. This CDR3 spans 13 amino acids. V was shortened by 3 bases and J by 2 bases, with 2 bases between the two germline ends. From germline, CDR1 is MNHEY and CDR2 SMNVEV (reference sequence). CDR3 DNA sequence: TGTGCCAGCAGTTTTACTGGGGCCAACGTCCTGACTTTC. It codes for CASSFTGANVLTF.

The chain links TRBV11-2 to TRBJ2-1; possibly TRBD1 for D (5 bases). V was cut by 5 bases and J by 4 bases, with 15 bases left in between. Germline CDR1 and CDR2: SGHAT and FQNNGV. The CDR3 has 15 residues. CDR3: CASSPSQGRYNEQFF. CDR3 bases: TGTGCCAGCAGCCCGTCTCAGGGTCGGTACAATGAGCAGTTCTTC.

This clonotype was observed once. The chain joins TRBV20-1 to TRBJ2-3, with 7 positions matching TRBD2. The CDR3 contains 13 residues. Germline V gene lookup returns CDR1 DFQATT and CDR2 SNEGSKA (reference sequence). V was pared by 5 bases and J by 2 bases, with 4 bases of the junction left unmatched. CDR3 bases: TGCAGTGCTGGGGGGGGGGACACAGATACGCAGTATTTT. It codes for CSAGGGDTDTQYF.

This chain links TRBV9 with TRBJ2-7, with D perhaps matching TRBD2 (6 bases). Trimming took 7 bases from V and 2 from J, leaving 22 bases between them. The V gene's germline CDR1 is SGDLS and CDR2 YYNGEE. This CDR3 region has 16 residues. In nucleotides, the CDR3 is TGTGCCAGCTCCTCTCGGGACTCCCAGGCTGCCTACGAGCAGTACTTC. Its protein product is CASSSRDSQAAYEQYF.

In DNA, the CDR3 is TGTGCCAGCAGCCCTGAGCGGACTAGCGGGAGGGATGAGCAGTTCTTC. Protein sequence: CASSPERTSGRDEQFF. This chain uses TRBV7-3 with TRBJ2-1, with 15 bases identical to TRBD2. The CDR3 runs 16 residues. With V trimmed by 5 bases and J by 8 bases, 7 bases remained unmatched. Germline V lookup: CDR1 SGHTA, CDR2 FQGTGA.